The rows below give T cell receptor beta chains drawn from one sample of a study of blood T cells in healthy people across ages. A single record per CDR3 protein comes from TCRdb applying MiXCR to the 5' RACE reads. Among roughly 1,300,000 distinct CDR3 sequences listed, approximately 59% were seen once. Sequencing was done on a sample of blood. The receptors shown here come from a man between 18 and 35 years old in good health. CDR3s include the opening cysteine and the closing phenylalanine or tryptophan. A D gene is named only where the DNA matches it firmly. Size is omitted from some rows. Given values are once, few, many or a class for expanded clones.

DNA	CDR3	D	size	V	J
TGTGCCAGCAGCCGTCGGCAGGGAGGAAACACCATATATTTT	CASSRRQGGNTIYF	.	.	TRBV25-1	TRBJ1-3
TGTGCCAGCAGCGAAATAAGGACAGGGGGCACAGATACGCCGTATTTT	CASSEIRTGGTDTPYF	TRBD1	.	TRBV27	TRBJ2-3
TGTGCCAGCAGTGAGGATCCTGGCGGACTCCAAGAGACCCAGTACTTC	CASSEDPGGLQETQYF	.	few	TRBV25-1	TRBJ2-5
TGTGCCAGCAGCTCGCTGGACCAGGGGGCCTACGAGCAGTACTTC	CASSSLDQGAYEQYF	TRBD1	.	TRBV11-2	TRBJ2-7
TGTGCCAGCAGCGCTGAGGACAGGGAAGTGAACATTCAGTACTTC	CASSAEDREVNIQYF	TRBD1	.	TRBV3-1	TRBJ2-4
TGCGCCAGCAGCAAATTACAGGGGATGTCTGGGGCCAACGTCCTGACTTTC	CASSKLQGMSGANVLTF	TRBD1	.	TRBV4-3	TRBJ2-6
TGTGCCAGCAGTGAAGGGCGGGGGACAGAATACGAGCAGTACTTC	CASSEGRGTEYEQYF	.	.	TRBV2	TRBJ2-7
TGTGCCAGCAGGACTGCAGACAATGAGCAGTTCTTC	CASRTADNEQFF	.	few	TRBV2	TRBJ2-1
TGTGCCAGCAGCCGCGCTGGACACCACACCGAGACCCAGTACTTC	CASSRAGHHTETQYF	.	few	TRBV7-2	TRBJ2-5
TGTACCAGCAGCGCGACAGGGGGCCAGTACGAGCAGTACTTC	CTSSATGGQYEQYF	TRBD1	.	TRBV9	TRBJ2-7
TGTGCCAGCAGCTGGGACAACGTCCTGACTTTC	CASSWDNVLTF	.	many	TRBV7-9	TRBJ2-6
TGTGCCACCCTCCAGGGGGCGAACACTGAAGCTTTCTTT	CATLQGANTEAFF	TRBD1	.	TRBV2	TRBJ1-1
TGCGCCAGCAGCTTGGACCGGGCCAGCTCCTACAATGAGCAGTTCTTC	CASSLDRASSYNEQFF	.	.	TRBV5-1	TRBJ2-1
TGCAGCGTTGAAGTGACCACAGGGTTTGGTACAGATACGCAGTATTTT	CSVEVTTGFGTDTQYF	.	once	TRBV29-1	TRBJ2-3